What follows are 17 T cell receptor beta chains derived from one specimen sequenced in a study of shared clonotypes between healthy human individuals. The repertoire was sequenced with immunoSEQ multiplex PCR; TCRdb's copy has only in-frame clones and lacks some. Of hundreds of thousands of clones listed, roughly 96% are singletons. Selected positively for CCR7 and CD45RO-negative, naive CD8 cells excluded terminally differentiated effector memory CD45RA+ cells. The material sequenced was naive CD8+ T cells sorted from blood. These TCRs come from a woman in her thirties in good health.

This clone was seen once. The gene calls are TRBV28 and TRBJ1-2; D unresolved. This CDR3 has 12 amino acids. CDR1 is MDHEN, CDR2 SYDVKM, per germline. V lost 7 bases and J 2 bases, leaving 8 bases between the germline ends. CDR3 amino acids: CASMKENYGYTF. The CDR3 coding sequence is TGTGCCAGCATGAAGGAAAACTATGGCTACACCTTC.

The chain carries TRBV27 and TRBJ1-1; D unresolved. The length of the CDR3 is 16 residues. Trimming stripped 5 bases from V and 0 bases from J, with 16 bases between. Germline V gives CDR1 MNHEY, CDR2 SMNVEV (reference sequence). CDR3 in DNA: TGTGCCAGCAGTCCCCACAGATCCGCGATGAACACTGAAGCTTTCTTT. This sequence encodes CASSPHRSAMNTEAFF.

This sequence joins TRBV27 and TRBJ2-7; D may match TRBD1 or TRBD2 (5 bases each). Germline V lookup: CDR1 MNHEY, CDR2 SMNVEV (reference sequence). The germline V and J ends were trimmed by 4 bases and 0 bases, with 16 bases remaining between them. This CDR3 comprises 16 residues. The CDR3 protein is CASSWGPGRPSYEQYF. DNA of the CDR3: TGTGCCAGCAGTTGGGGACCGGGACGGCCCTCCTACGAGCAGTACTTC.

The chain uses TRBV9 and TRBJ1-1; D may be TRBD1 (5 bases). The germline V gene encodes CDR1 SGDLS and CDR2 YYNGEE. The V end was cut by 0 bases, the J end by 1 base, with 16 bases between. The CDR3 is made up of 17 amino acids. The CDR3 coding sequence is TGTGCCAGCAGCGTAGAAGGAGGGGTAGGAACGAACACTGAAGCTTTCTTT. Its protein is CASSVEGGVGTNTEAFF.

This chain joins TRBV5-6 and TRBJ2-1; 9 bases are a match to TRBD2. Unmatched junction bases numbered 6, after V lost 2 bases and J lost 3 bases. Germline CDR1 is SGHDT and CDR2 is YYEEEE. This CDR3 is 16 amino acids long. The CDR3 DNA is TGTGCCAGCAGCTTATCCGCTAGCGGGATCTACAATGAGCAGTTCTTC. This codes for CASSLSASGIYNEQFF.

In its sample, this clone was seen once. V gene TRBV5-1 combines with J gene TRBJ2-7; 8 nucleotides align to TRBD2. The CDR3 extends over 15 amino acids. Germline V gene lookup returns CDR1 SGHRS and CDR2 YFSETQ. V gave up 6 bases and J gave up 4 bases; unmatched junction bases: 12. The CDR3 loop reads CASTLKTGGWYEQYF. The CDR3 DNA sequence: TGCGCCAGCACTCTGAAGACGGGAGGGTGGTACGAGCAGTACTTC.

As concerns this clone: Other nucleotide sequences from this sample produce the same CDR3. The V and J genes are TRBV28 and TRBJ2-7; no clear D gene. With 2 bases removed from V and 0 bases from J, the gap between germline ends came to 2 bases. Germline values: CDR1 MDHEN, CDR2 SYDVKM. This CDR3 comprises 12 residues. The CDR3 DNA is TGTGCCAGCAGTTTAAGCTCCTACGAGCAGTACTTC. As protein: CASSLSSYEQYF.

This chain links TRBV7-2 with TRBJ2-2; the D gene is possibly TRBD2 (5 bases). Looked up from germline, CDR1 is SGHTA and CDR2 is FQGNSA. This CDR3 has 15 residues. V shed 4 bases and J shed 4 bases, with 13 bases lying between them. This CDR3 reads CASSYPGLGTGELFF. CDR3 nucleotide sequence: TGTGCCAGCAGCTACCCAGGACTGGGCACCGGGGAGCTGTTTTTT.

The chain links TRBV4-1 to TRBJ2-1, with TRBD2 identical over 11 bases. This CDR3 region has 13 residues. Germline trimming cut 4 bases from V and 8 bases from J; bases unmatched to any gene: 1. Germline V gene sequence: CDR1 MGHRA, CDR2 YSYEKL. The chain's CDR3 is CASSLLAGDEQFF. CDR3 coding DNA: TGCGCCAGCAGCCTACTAGCGGGAGATGAGCAGTTCTTC.

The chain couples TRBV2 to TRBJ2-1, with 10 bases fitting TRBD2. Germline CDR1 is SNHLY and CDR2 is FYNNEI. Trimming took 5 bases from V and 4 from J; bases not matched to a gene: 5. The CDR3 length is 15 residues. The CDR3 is CASSKGLAEYNEQFF. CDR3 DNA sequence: TGTGCCAGCAGTAAAGGACTAGCGGAGTACAATGAGCAGTTCTTC. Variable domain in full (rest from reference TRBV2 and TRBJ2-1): EPEVTQTPSHQVTQMGQEVILRCVPISNHLYFYWYRQILGQKVEFLVSFYNNEISEKSEIFDDQFSVERPDGSNFTLKIRSTKLEDSAMYFCASSKGLAEYNEQFFGPGTRLTVL.

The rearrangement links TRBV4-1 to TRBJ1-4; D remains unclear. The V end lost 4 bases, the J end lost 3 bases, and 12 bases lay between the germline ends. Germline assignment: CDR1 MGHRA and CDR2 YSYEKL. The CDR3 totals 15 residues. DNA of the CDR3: TGCGCCAGCAGCCCCTTTGAGTCCCCTAATGAAAAACTGTTTTTT. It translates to CASSPFESPNEKLFF.

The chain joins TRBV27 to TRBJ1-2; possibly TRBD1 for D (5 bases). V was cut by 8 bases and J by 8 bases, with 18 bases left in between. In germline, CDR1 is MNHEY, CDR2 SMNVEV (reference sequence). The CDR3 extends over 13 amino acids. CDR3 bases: TGTGCCAGCGGGGGTGCGCCTCGGCGGGGCTACACCTTC. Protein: CASGGAPRRGYTF.

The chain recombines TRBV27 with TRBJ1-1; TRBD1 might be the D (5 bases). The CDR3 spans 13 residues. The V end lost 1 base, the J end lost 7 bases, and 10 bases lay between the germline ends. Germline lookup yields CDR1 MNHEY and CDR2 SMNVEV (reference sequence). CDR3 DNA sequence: TGTGCCAGCAGTTTATTAGGGACTGATGAAGCTTTCTTT. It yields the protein CASSLLGTDEAFF.

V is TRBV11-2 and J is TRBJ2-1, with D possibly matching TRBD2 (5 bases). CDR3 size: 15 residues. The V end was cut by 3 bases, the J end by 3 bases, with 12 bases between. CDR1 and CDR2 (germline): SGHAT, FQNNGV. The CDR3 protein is CASSFSWESYNEQFF. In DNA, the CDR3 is TGTGCCAGCAGCTTCTCGTGGGAGAGCTACAATGAGCAGTTCTTC.

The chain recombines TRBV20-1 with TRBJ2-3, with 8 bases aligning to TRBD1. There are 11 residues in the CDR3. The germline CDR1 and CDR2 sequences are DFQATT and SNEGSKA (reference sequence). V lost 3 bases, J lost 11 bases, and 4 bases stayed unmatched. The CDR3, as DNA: TGCAGTGCTAGTGGGGACAGGCGGCAGTATTTT. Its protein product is CSASGDRRQYF.

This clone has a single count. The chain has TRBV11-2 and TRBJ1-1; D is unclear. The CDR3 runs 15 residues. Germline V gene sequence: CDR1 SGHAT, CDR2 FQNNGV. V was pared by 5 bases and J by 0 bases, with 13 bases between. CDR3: CASSDPGRLNTEAFF. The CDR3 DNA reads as TGTGCCAGCAGCGATCCCGGGCGGCTGAACACTGAAGCTTTCTTT.

CDR3 sequence reads: CASSMEGGYGYTF. The DNA of the CDR3 is TGTGCCAGCAGTATGGAGGGGGGTTATGGCTACACCTTC. This chain links TRBV28 with TRBJ1-2, with D maybe TRBD1 (6 bases). The V gene lost 5 bases and the J gene lost 5 bases, with 12 bases spanning the gap. Germline values: CDR1 MDHEN, CDR2 SYDVKM. CDR3 length: 13 residues.